These 4 T cell receptor beta chains came from one sample sequenced in a study of shared clonotypes between healthy human individuals. Libraries were prepared by immunoSEQ multiplex PCR; TCRdb keeps only in-frame clonotypes and omits some of them. Among some 350,000 clones listed, approximately 79% were seen once. What was sequenced was memory CD4+ T cells sorted from blood. Stated subset: CD45RA-negative fraction. These TCRs come from a man aged 25-40 years in good health.

The chain employs TRBV19 and TRBJ1-1; D is perhaps TRBD1 (5 bases). Germline lookup yields CDR1 LNHDA and CDR2 SQIVND (reference sequence). The CDR3 has 13 residues. Trimming shortened V by 7 bases and J by 4 bases, and 13 bases separated the two germline ends. The CDR3 sequence: CASTTGLRTEAFF. CDR3 coding DNA: TGTGCCAGTACCACGGGGCTTCGCACTGAAGCTTTCTTT.

This chain connects TRBV5-1 to TRBJ2-1; D gene ambiguous. V was pared by 4 bases and J by 6 bases, with 20 bases between. This CDR3 is 16 amino acids long. CDR1 and CDR2 from the germline V gene are SGHRS and YFSETQ. DNA for the CDR3: TGCGCCAGCAGCCTACCCCGGACGGCGCACCTCAATGAGCAGTTCTTC. This encodes CASSLPRTAHLNEQFF.

V and J are TRBV7-6 and TRBJ2-2; D not certain. CDR1 SGHVS and CDR2 FNYEAQ come from the germline V gene. The CDR3 runs 14 residues. V was cut by 3 bases and J by 4 bases, with 9 bases left in between. CDR3 loop: CASSFLGSTGELFF. DNA of the CDR3: TGTGCCAGCAGCTTTCTGGGGTCCACCGGGGAGCTGTTTTTT.

The CDR3 DNA is TGTGCCAGCTCACCAGAGTCAGGGTCCGGCAATGAGCAGTTCTTC. Translation: CASSPESGSGNEQFF. The chain links TRBV18 to TRBJ2-1; weak D call: TRBD1 (5 bases). CDR1 and CDR2 from the germline V gene are KGHSH and LQKENI. The CDR3 is made up of 15 amino acids. V was clipped by 2 bases and J by 6 bases, with 14 bases between them.